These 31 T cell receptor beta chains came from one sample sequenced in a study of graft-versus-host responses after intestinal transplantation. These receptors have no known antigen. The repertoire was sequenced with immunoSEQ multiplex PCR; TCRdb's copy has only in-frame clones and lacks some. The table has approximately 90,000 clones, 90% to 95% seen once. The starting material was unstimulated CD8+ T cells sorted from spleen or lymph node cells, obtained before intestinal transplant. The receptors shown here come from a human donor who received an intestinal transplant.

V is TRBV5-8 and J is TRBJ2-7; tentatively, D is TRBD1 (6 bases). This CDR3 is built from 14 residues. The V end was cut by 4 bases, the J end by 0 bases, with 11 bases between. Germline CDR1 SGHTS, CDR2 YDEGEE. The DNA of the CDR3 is TGTGCCAGCAGCCGGGACACTTCCTCCTACGAGCAGTACTTC. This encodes CASSRDTSSYEQYF.

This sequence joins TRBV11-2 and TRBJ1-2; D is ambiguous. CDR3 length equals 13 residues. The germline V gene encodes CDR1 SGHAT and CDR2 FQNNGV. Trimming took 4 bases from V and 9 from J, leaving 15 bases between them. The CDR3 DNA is TGTGCCAGCAGCTCCTGGCGGGCCAGCCGCTACACCTTC. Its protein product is CASSSWRASRYTF.

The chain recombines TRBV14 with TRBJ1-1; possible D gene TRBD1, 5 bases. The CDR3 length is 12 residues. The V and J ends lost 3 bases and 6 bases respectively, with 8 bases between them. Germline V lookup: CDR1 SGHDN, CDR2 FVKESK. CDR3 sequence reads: CASSQGQPEAFF. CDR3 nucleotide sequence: TGTGCCAGCAGCCAGGGGCAACCTGAAGCTTTCTTT.

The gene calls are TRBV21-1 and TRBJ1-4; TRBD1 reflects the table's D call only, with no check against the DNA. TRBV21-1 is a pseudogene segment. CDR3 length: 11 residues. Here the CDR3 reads CASKGAQKLFF. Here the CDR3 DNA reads TGTGCCAGCAAAGGGGCGCAAAAACTGTTTTTT.

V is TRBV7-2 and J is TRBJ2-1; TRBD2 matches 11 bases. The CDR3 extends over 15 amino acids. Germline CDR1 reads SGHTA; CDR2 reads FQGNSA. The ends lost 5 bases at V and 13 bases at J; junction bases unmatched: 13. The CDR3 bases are TGTGCCAGCAGCCCGACCCTCTCTAGCGGGGGGCTTCAGTTCTTC. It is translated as CASSPTLSSGGLQFF.

The chain's CDR3 is CASSPRQGTDTQYF. DNA of the CDR3: TGCGCCAGCAGCCCACGACAGGGAACAGATACGCAGTATTTT. The chain carries TRBV4-3 and TRBJ2-3, with TRBD1 matching 7 bases. CDR1 is LGHNA, CDR2 YSLEER, per germline. The CDR3 length is 14 residues. Trimming cost V 4 bases and J 3 bases; bases outside gene matches: 4.

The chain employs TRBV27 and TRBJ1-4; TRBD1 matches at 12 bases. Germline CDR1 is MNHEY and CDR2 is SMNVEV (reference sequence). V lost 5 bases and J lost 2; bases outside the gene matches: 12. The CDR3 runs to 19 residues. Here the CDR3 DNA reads TGTGCCAGCAGTCTCCCGGGTAGTGGGACAGGGGGCACTAATGAAAAACTGTTTTTT. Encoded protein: CASSLPGSGTGGTNEKLFF.

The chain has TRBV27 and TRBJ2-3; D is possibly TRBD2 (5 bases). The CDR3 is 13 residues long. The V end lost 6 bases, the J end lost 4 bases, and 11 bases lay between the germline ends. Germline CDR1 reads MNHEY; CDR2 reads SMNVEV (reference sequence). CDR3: CASSARGADTQYF. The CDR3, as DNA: TGTGCCAGCAGCGCTCGGGGAGCAGATACGCAGTATTTT.

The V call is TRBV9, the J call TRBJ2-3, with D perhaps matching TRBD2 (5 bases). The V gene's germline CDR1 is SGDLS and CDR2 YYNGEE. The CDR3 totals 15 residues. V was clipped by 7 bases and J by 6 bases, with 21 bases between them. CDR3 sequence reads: CASGGGLSVVDTQYF. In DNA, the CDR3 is TGTGCCAGCGGAGGAGGTTTGAGTGTGGTGGATACGCAGTATTTT.

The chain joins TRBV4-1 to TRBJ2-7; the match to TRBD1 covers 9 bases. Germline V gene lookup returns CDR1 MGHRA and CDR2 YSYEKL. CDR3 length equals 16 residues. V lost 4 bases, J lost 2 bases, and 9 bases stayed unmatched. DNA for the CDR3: TGCGCCAGCAGCCCCGCCGAAGGGACAGGGACCTACGAGCAGTACTTC. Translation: CASSPAEGTGTYEQYF.

DNA for the CDR3: TGTGCCACCAGCAGAGATCCGGGAACGCCTAACTATGGCTACACCTTC. Protein: CATSRDPGTPNYGYTF. The rearrangement links TRBV15 to TRBJ1-2; D ambiguous. Germline CDR1 is LNHNV and CDR2 is YYDKDF (reference sequence). This CDR3 spans 16 amino acids. V lost 0 bases and J lost 0, with 11 bases in between.

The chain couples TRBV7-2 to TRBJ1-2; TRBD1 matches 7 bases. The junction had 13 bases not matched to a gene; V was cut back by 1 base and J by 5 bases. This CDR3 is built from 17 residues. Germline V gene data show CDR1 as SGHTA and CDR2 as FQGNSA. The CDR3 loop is CASSLGGTVGVKYGYTF. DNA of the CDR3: TGTGCCAGCAGCTTAGGGGGGACAGTGGGGGTTAAGTATGGCTACACCTTC.

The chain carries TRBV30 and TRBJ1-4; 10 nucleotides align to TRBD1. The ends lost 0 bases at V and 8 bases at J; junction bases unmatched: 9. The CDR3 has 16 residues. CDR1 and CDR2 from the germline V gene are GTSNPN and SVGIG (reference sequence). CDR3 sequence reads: CAWSVFRQGAWEKLFF. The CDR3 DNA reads TGTGCCTGGAGTGTATTCCGACAGGGGGCTTGGGAAAAACTGTTTTTT.

This chain's CDR3 is CASSLAPGSAYEQYF. The DNA of the CDR3 is TGTGCCAGCAGCTTAGCCCCGGGGTCGGCCTACGAGCAGTACTTC. J is TRBJ2-7 and V is TRBV11-2; TRBD2 is a possible D gene (5 bases). The ends were cut back, 1 base at V and 2 bases at J, with 12 bases in the middle. Germline lookup yields CDR1 SGHAT and CDR2 FQNNGV. The CDR3 extends over 15 amino acids.

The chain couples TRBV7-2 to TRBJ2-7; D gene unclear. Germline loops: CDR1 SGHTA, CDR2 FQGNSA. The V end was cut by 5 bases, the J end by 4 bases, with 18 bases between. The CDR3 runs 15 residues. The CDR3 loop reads CASSAPLAAGYEQYF. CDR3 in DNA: TGTGCCAGCAGCGCCCCTTTGGCGGCCGGGTACGAGCAGTACTTC.

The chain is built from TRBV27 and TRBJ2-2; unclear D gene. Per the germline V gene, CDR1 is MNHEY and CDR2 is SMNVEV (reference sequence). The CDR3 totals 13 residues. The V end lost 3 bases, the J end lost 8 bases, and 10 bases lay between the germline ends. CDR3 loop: CASSFGAQGELFF. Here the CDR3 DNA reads TGTGCCAGCAGTTTTGGTGCGCAAGGGGAGCTGTTTTTT.

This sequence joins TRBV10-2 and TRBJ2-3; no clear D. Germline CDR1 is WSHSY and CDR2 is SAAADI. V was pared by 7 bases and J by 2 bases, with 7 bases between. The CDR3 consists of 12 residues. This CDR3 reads CASMKATDTQYF. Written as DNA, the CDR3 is TGCGCCAGCATGAAAGCCACAGATACGCAGTATTTT.

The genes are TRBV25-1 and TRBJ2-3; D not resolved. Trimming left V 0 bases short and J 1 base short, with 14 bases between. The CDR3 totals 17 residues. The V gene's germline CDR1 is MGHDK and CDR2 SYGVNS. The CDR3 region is CASSEYIGEWGTDTQYF. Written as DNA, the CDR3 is TGTGCCAGCAGTGAATATATTGGAGAGTGGGGCACAGATACGCAGTATTTT.

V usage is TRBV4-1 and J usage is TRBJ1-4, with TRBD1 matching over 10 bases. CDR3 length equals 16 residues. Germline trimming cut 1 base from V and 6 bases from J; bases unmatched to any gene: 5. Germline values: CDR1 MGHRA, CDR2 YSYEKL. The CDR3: CASSQVQGQGDEKLFF. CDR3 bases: TGCGCCAGCAGCCAAGTCCAAGGACAGGGGGATGAAAAACTGTTTTTT.

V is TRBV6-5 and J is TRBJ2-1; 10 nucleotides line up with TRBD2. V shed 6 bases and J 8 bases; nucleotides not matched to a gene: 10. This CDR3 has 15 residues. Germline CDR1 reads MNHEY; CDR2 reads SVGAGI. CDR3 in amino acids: CASSPSGGAGDEQFF. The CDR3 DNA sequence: TGTGCCAGCAGCCCGAGCGGGGGGGCCGGCGATGAGCAGTTCTTC.

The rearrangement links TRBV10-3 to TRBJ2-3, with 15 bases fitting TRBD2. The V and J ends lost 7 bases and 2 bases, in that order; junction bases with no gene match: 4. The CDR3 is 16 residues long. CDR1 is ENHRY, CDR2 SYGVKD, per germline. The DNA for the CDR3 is TGTGCCATCAAGGGGACTAGCGGGGGGTACACAGATACGCAGTATTTT. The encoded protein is CAIKGTSGGYTDTQYF.

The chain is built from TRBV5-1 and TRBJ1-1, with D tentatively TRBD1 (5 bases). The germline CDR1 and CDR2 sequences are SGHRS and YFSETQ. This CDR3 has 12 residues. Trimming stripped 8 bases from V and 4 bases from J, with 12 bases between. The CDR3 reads CASGGTATEAFF. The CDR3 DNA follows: TGCGCCAGTGGGGGGACGGCCACTGAAGCTTTCTTT.

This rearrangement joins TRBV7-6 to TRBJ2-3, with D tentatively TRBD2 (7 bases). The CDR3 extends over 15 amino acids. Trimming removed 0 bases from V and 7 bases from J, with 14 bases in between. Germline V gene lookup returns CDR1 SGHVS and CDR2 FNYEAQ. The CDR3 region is CASSLAGGLLNTQYF. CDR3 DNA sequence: TGTGCCAGCAGCTTAGCGGGGGGGCTTCTAAATACGCAGTATTTT.

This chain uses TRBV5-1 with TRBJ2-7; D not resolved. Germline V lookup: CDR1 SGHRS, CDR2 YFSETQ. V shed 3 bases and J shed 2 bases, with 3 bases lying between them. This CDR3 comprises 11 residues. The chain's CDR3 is CASSSTYEQYF. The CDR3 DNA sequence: TGCGCCAGCAGCTCTACCTACGAGCAGTACTTC.

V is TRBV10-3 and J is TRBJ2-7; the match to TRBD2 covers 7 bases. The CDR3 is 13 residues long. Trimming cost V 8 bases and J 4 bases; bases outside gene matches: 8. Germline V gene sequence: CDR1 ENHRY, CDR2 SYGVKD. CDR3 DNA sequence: TGTGCCATCGGGGGGAGGGATAGTTACGAGCAGTACTTC. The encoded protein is CAIGGRDSYEQYF.

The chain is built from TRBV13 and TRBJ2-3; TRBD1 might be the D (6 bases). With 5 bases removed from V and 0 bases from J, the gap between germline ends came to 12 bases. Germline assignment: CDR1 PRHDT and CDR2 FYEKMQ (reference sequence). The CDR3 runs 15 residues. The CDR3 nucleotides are TGTGCCAGCAGCCCCGGGACAACTAGCACAGATACGCAGTATTTT. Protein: CASSPGTTSTDTQYF.

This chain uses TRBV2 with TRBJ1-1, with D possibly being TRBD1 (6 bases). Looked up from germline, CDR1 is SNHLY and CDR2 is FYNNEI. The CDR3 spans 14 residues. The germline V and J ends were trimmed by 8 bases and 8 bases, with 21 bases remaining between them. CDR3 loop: CASRVSSGAGEAFF. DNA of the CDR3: TGTGCCAGCCGCGTGTCGTCAGGGGCTGGGGAAGCTTTCTTT.

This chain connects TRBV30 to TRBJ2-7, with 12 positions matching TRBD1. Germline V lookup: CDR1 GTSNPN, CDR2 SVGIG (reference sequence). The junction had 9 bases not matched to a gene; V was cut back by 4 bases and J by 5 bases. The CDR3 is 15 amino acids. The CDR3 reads CAWTTGTGGLDEQYF. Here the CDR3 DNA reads TGTGCCTGGACCACCGGGACAGGGGGCCTCGACGAGCAGTACTTC.

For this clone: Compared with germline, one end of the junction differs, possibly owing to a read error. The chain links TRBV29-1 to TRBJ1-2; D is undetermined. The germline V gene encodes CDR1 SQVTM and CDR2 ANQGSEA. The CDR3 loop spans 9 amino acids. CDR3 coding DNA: TGCAGCGTTACCCCTGGCTGCACCTTC. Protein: CSVTPGCTF.

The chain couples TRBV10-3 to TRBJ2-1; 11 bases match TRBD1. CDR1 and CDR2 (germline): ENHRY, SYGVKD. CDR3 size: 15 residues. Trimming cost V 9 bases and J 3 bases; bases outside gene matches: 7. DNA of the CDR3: TGTGCCATAGATTCCGGGACAGGGGGCTACAATGAGCAGTTCTTC. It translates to CAIDSGTGGYNEQFF.

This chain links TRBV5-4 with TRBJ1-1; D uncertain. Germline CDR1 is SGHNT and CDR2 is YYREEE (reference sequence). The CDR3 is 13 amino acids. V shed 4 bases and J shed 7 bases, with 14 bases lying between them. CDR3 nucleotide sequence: TGTGCCAGCAGCCACCTGGAGAGCGGTGAAGCTTTCTTT. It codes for CASSHLESGEAFF.